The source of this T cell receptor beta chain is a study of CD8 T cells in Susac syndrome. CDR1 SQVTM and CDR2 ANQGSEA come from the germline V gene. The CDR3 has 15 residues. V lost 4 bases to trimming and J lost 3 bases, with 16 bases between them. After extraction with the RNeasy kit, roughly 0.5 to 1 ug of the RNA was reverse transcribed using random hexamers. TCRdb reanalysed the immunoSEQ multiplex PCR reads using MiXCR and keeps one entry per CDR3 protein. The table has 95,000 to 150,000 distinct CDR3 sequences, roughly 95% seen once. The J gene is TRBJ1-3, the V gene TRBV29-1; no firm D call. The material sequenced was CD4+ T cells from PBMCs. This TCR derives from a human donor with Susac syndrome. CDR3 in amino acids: CSVGENRRSGNTIYF. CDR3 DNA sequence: TGCAGCGTTGGGGAGAACAGACGAAGTGGAAACACCATATATTTT.